The 27 T cell receptor beta chains below come from one sample, sequenced in a study of shared clonotypes between healthy human individuals. CD8 cells regarded as naive lacked CD45RO, were positively chosen for CCR7, and omitted terminally differentiated effector memory CD45RA+ cells. Sequenced by immunoSEQ multiplex PCR; TCRdb stores in-frame clones only, minus some. The sample records about 2 million clones, roughly 94% being singletons. Sequencing used naive CD8+ T cells sorted from blood. All receptors come from a man younger than 35 in good health.

This clone was seen only once. V usage is TRBV27 and J usage is TRBJ2-7, with 9 bases identical to TRBD1. This CDR3 region has 14 residues. J was trimmed by 3 bases and V by 5 bases; bases with no gene match: 5. Germline loops: CDR1 MNHEY, CDR2 SMNVEV (reference sequence). CDR3 sequence: CASSGGQGGYEQYF. In DNA form, the CDR3 reads TGTGCCAGCAGTGGGGGACAGGGAGGCTACGAGCAGTACTTC.

V and J are TRBV7-2 and TRBJ2-1; 9 nucleotides match TRBD2. V shed 3 bases, J shed 7 bases, and the junction held 4 bases outside the gene matches. Per the germline V gene, CDR1 is SGHTA and CDR2 is FQGNSA. There are 14 residues in the CDR3. In nucleotides, the CDR3 is TGTGCCAGCAGCTTCGCGGGAGGGGGAAATGAGCAGTTCTTC. Protein sequence: CASSFAGGGNEQFF.

Comment on this clone: Additional DNA sequences in this sample encode the identical CDR3. The chain combines TRBV13 with TRBJ1-2; D gene uncertain. Trimming removed 4 bases from V and 1 base from J, with 7 bases in between. The CDR3 consists of 13 residues. Germline CDR1 and CDR2: PRHDT and FYEKMQ (reference sequence). In nucleotides, the CDR3 is TGTGCCAGCAGCTCAGGCCGTAACTATGGCTACACCTTC. The encoded protein is CASSSGRNYGYTF.

The chain is built from TRBV6-6 and TRBJ2-7; D perhaps matches TRBD1 (5 bases). Germline-derived CDR1 and CDR2 are MNHNY and SVGAGI (reference sequence). There are 12 residues in the CDR3. V was clipped by 8 bases and J by 3 bases, with 11 bases between them. The CDR3 nucleotides read TGTGCCAGCTGGGGCGGTAACTACGAGCAGTACTTC. Its protein is CASWGGNYEQYF.

The chain joins TRBV29-1 to TRBJ1-1; possible D gene TRBD1, 5 bases. Germline V gives CDR1 SQVTM, CDR2 ANQGSEA. V was clipped by 6 bases and J by 4 bases, with 24 bases between them. This CDR3 has 16 amino acids. The CDR3 sequence: CSVRGEWGILTTEAFF. The CDR3 DNA is TGCAGCGTACGGGGGGAATGGGGGATCCTGACCACTGAAGCTTTCTTT.

The J gene is TRBJ2-1, the V gene TRBV15; D uncertain. Germline assignment: CDR1 LNHNV and CDR2 YYDKDF (reference sequence). This CDR3 comprises 13 residues. V was trimmed by 3 bases and J by 5 bases, leaving 8 bases between them. The CDR3 DNA follows: TGTGCCACCAGCAGGCCTCCGAACAATGAGCAGTTCTTC. It codes for CATSRPPNNEQFF.

This clone showed up just once. J is TRBJ2-7 and V is TRBV5-1, with D possibly being TRBD2 (5 bases). Looked up from germline, CDR1 is SGHRS and CDR2 is YFSETQ. The CDR3 extends over 15 amino acids. V was pared by 3 bases and J by 2 bases, with 15 bases between. The CDR3: CASSSGTGTAYEQYF. The CDR3 nucleotides are TGCGCCAGCAGCTCCGGAACGGGAACTGCCTACGAGCAGTACTTC.

This clone has only a few counts. The chain combines TRBV6-5 with TRBJ1-6, with D uncertain. The germline V and J ends were trimmed by 6 bases and 4 bases, with 4 bases remaining between them. CDR1 and CDR2 (germline): MNHEY, SVGAGI. The CDR3 length is 12 residues. In DNA form, the CDR3 reads TGTGCCAGCAGAGAATATAATTCACCCCTCCACTTT. This codes for CASREYNSPLHF.

The chain employs TRBV5-4 and TRBJ2-2; 13 bases agree with TRBD2. There are 16 residues in the CDR3. V shed 4 bases and J 4 bases; nucleotides not matched to a gene: 4. Per the germline V gene, CDR1 is SGHNT and CDR2 is YYREEE (reference sequence). Here the CDR3 reads CASSPRTSGSTGELFF. CDR3 bases: TGTGCCAGCAGCCCAAGGACTAGCGGGAGCACCGGGGAGCTGTTTTTT.

J is TRBJ2-3 and V is TRBV30; TRBD1 is a possible D gene (6 bases). This CDR3 has 14 amino acids. V was pared by 0 bases and J by 2 bases, with 9 bases between. From germline, CDR1 is GTSNPN and CDR2 SVGIG (reference sequence). The CDR3 loop reads CAWSVRDNTDTQYF. Here the CDR3 DNA reads TGTGCCTGGAGTGTGAGGGACAACACAGATACGCAGTATTTT.

Points on this clone: At the DNA level, this CDR3 is encoded by other sequences in the same sample as well. The chain uses TRBV5-1 and TRBJ2-5; possible D gene TRBD1, 6 bases. Trimming left V 2 bases short and J 4 bases short, with 9 bases between. CDR1 is SGHRS, CDR2 YFSETQ, per germline. There are 13 residues in the CDR3. The CDR3: CASSFRGGETQYF. DNA of the CDR3: TGCGCCAGCAGCTTCAGGGGTGGAGAGACCCAGTACTTC.

The chain has TRBV6-5 and TRBJ2-7, with D unresolved. This CDR3 has 14 amino acids. Germline CDR1 and CDR2: MNHEY and SVGAGI. Trimming cost V 4 bases and J 0 bases, with 10 bases left between them. CDR3 nucleotide sequence: TGTGCCAGCAGTTCGACGGGTAGCTCCTACGAGCAGTACTTC. It translates to CASSSTGSSYEQYF.

The chain joins TRBV4-1 to TRBJ2-7, with D possibly matching TRBD2 (5 bases). The germline V gene encodes CDR1 MGHRA and CDR2 YSYEKL. There are 16 residues in the CDR3. V lost 1 base and J lost 3, with 16 bases in between. The CDR3 DNA reads TGCGCCAGCAGCCAAGGGGGAGAGACGGCACTCTACGAGCAGTACTTC. It specifies CASSQGGETALYEQYF.

This rearrangement joins TRBV5-6 to TRBJ2-3, with a tentative D call TRBD2 (6 bases). There are 14 residues in the CDR3. The germline V and J ends were trimmed by 4 bases and 5 bases, with 14 bases remaining between them. Per the germline V gene, CDR1 is SGHDT and CDR2 is YYEEEE. CDR3 protein: CASSLALGGDTQYF. CDR3 sequence (DNA): TGTGCCAGCAGCCTCGCTCTGGGGGGAGATACGCAGTATTTT.

This clone appeared a single time. The V call is TRBV6-6, the J call TRBJ2-7; D remains ambiguous. The length of the CDR3 is 12 residues. Trimming left V 8 bases short and J 6 bases short, with 14 bases between. The germline CDR1 and CDR2 sequences are MNHNY and SVGAGI (reference sequence). The CDR3 loop is CASDSLAAEQYF. Written as DNA, the CDR3 is TGTGCCAGCGACTCTTTGGCCGCCGAGCAGTACTTC.

V usage is TRBV4-1 and J usage is TRBJ2-7; 7 nucleotides align to TRBD1. Germline V lookup: CDR1 MGHRA, CDR2 YSYEKL. V shed 1 base, J shed 3 bases, and the junction held 3 bases outside the gene matches. The CDR3 covers 14 residues. In nucleotides, the CDR3 is TGCGCCAGCAGCCAAGGGACAGGTTACTACGAGCAGTACTTC. Encoded protein: CASSQGTGYYEQYF.

This rearrangement joins TRBV21-1 to TRBJ1-1. TRBV21-1 is flagged as a pseudogene. The CDR3 totals 14 residues. The CDR3 coding sequence is TGTGCCAGCAGCAAAATGAAGGGACGTACTGAAGCTTTCTTT. This gives the protein CASSKMKGRTEAFF.

V usage is TRBV6-1 and J usage is TRBJ2-7, with D possibly being TRBD2 (6 bases). CDR3 length: 11 amino acids. Trimming removed 2 bases from V and 9 bases from J, with 8 bases in between. Germline assignment: CDR1 MNHNS and CDR2 SASEGT. Written as DNA, the CDR3 is TGTGCCAGCAGTGAAATGGAGGGGCAGTACTTC. Amino acid sequence: CASSEMEGQYF.

DNA of the CDR3: TGTGCCAGCAGCGGCTACATGAACCGTCAGTTCTTC. It codes for CASSGYMNRQFF. The chain is built from TRBV9 and TRBJ2-1; D is ambiguous. CDR3 length equals 12 residues. V was shortened by 3 bases and J by 13 bases, with 14 bases between the two germline ends. CDR1 and CDR2 from the germline V gene are SGDLS and YYNGEE.

This chain uses TRBV15 with TRBJ2-1; D is undetermined. The ends were cut back, 2 bases at V and 8 bases at J, with 10 bases in the middle. This CDR3 contains 13 residues. CDR1 LNHNV and CDR2 YYDKDF come from the germline V gene (reference sequence). CDR3 coding DNA: TGTGCCACCAGCAGACCTGACGGTGATGAGCAGTTCTTC. As protein: CATSRPDGDEQFF.

The gene calls are TRBV13 and TRBJ2-3; D uncertain. V was trimmed by 2 bases and J by 2 bases, leaving 17 bases between them. This CDR3 is built from 17 residues. In germline, CDR1 is PRHDT, CDR2 FYEKMQ (reference sequence). The CDR3: CASSLPSIHIDTDTQYF. The CDR3 DNA follows: TGTGCCAGCAGCTTACCTTCTATACATATTGACACAGATACGCAGTATTTT.

V gene TRBV15 combines with J gene TRBJ1-4; D might be TRBD1 (6 bases). V was shortened by 5 bases and J by 12 bases, with 13 bases between the two germline ends. The CDR3 contains 12 residues. The germline gives CDR1 LNHNV, CDR2 YYDKDF (reference sequence). The CDR3 spells CATSPSGAELFF. The CDR3 bases are TGTGCCACCAGCCCCTCAGGGGCAGAACTGTTTTTT.

The sample holds one count of this clone. The J gene is TRBJ1-1, the V gene TRBV5-1; TRBD1 matches 8 bases. Germline V CDR1 and CDR2: SGHRS, YFSETQ. V was clipped by 0 bases and J by 0 bases; unmatched bases: 4. This CDR3 has 16 amino acids. The DNA for the CDR3 is TGCGCCAGCAGCTTGGTTGCAGGGGGCCTGAACACTGAAGCTTTCTTT. Translation: CASSLVAGGLNTEAFF.

The rearrangement uses TRBV6-5 and TRBJ2-7; TRBD1 aligns across 7 bases. V dropped 4 bases and J dropped 0; count of bases not matched to a gene: 9. CDR1 and CDR2 from the germline V gene are MNHEY and SVGAGI. The CDR3 extends over 16 amino acids. The CDR3 here is CASSFLHRGNSYEQYF. In DNA, the CDR3 is TGTGCCAGCAGTTTCCTCCACAGGGGCAACTCCTACGAGCAGTACTTC.

V gene TRBV4-1 combines with J gene TRBJ2-2; 14 bases agree with TRBD2. Trimming removed 4 bases from V and 3 bases from J; junction bases left unmatched: 7. Looked up from germline, CDR1 is MGHRA and CDR2 is YSYEKL. The CDR3 loop spans 18 amino acids. The CDR3 is CASSLMGLAGADTGELFF. CDR3 nucleotide sequence: TGCGCCAGCAGCCTTATGGGACTAGCGGGGGCGGACACCGGGGAGCTGTTTTTT.

The chain carries TRBV5-4 and TRBJ2-3, with D perhaps matching TRBD2 (5 bases). V lost 4 bases and J lost 5, with 14 bases in between. The germline gives CDR1 SGHNT, CDR2 YYREEE (reference sequence). This CDR3 is built from 14 residues. In DNA form, the CDR3 reads TGTGCCAGCAGCGAAGGACTGGTCAAAGATACGCAGTATTTT. Protein sequence: CASSEGLVKDTQYF.

The genes are TRBV7-2 and TRBJ2-7; D is perhaps TRBD1 (6 bases). Germline CDR1 SGHTA, CDR2 FQGNSA. V lost 1 base, J lost 7 bases, and 17 bases lay in between. The CDR3 runs to 15 residues. CDR3 sequence (DNA): TGTGCCAGCAGCTTAGAAGGGGGACCCAGGAGAGAGCAGTACTTC. Protein: CASSLEGGPRREQYF. Full variable domain (missing parts from reference TRBV7-2 and TRBJ2-7): GAGVSQSPSNKVTEKGKDVELRCDPISGHTALYWYRQSLGQGLEFLIYFQGNSAPDKSGLPSDRFSAERTGGSVSTLTIQRTQQEDSAVYLCASSLEGGPRREQYFGPGTRLTVT.